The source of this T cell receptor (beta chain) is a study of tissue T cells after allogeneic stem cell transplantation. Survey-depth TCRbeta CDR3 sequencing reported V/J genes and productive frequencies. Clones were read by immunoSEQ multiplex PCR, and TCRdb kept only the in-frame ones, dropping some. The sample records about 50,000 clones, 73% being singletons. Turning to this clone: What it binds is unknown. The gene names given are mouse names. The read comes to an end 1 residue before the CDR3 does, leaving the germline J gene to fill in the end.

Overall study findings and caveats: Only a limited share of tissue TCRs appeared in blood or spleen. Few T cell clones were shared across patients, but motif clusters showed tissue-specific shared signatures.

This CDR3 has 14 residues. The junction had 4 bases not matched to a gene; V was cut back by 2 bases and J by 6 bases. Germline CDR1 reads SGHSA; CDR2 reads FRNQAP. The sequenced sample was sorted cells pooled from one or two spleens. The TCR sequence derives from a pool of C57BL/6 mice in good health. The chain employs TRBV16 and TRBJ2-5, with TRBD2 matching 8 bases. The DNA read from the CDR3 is TGTGCAAGCAGCTTACCTGGGGGGTGGGACACCCAGTAC. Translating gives CASSLPGGWDTQY. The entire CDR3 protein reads CASSLPGGWDTQYF.